This T cell receptor beta chain was sequenced for a study of T cell responses to AZD1222 COVID-19 vaccine. Study-wide points: Dominant CD4 TCR responses targeted spike regions 160-218 and 743-854. Spike-specific TCR breadth and depth rose after two AZD1222 doses. Targets within unmutated variant regions were reportedly found for nearly half of spike-specific TCRs.

Method: immunoSEQ multiplex PCR; TCRdb's copy keeps in-frame clones and lacks some. The table has under 150,000 clones, about nine tenths seen once. The V and J ends lost 6 bases and 5 bases respectively, with 11 bases between them. CDR1 and CDR2 from the germline V gene are SGHRS and YFSETQ. The CDR3 length is 12 residues. This clone appeared once. Its matching antigen is unknown. The chain combines TRBV5-1 with TRBJ1-1; the D gene is possibly TRBD1 (5 bases). The starting material was peripheral blood, obtained on day 0 of MenACWY control vaccination. The receptor's source is an adult in good health. The CDR3 region has the DNA TGCGCCAGCAAAGGGGAGGGGACTGAAGCTTTCTTT. Translating it yields CASKGEGTEAFF.